This T cell receptor beta chain was captured by sequencing in a study of blood T cell repertoires in COVID-19. The V and J ends lost 1 base and 5 bases, in that order; junction bases with no gene match: 12. Germline-derived CDR1 and CDR2 are SGHNT and YYREEE (reference sequence). The CDR3 is 17 amino acids. Methods used by the authors: Quantification of nucleated cells was approximated via reference gene primer amplification. Sequencing was performed with immunoSEQ multiplex PCR; in TCRdb, only in-frame clones are kept and a portion is missing. D and trimming were read from the DNA, whereas the V and J calls and clone size are those reported in that table. In the table there are approximately 76,000 clones, 88% of which are singletons.

Sequencing was performed on peripheral blood. This receptor was identified in a human donor in a cohort sampled during active COVID-19. The chain couples TRBV5-4 to TRBJ2-7; 10 bases match TRBD2. CDR3 sequence reads: CASSLKAGGHTGDEQYF. The CDR3 DNA follows: TGTGCCAGCAGCTTGAAAGCGGGAGGGCATACCGGCGACGAGCAGTACTTC.